What follows is one TCR beta chain and its context. Its specificity is unknown. V was trimmed by 4 bases and J by 7 bases, leaving 17 bases between them. CDR3 length: 14 residues. The germline V gene has CDR1 SGHRS and CDR2 YFSETQ. The study ran its PCR with 60 Vbeta and 13 Jbeta primers. Measured with immunoSEQ multiplex PCR; TCRdb has only the in-frame clones, and not every one. The table shows 110,000 to 150,000 clones, with approximately 80% occurring only once. These data belong to a study of cytomegalovirus exposure and HLA in healthy donors. Whole-study results and caveats: The study put some 160 TCR beta chains on its list as cytomegalovirus-associated. The later analysis indicated that the majority of CMV-associated TCR beta chains appeared HLA-restricted. V segments that were indistinguishable, TRBV6-2 and TRBV6-3 among them, were omitted from analysis. Previous analysis showed most TCR beta V segments were productive about 90% or about 30% of the time.

The specimen was PBMCs. The V and J genes are TRBV5-1 and TRBJ2-5, with a tentative D call TRBD2 (7 bases). This clonotype originated in a male donor in good health and CMV-seronegative. In nucleotides, the CDR3 is TGCGCCAGCAGCCCCGGAGGGGGGGAAGGGACCCAGTACTTC. Protein product: CASSPGGGEGTQYF.